The 32 T cell receptor beta chains listed next were all sequenced from one sample in a study of T-cell reconstitution after alpha-beta-depleted transplantation in children. A TCRbeta library incorporating unique molecular identifiers was prepared. TCRdb independently ran MiXCR on the PCR reads; one entry per CDR3 protein. The sample has roughly 350,000 distinct CDR3 sequences; 15% to 20% are singletons. This specimen was PBMCs, mostly from graft donor cells, taken 360 days after TCRalphabeta/CD19-depleted stem cell transplant. Source of these receptors: a male patient between 2 and 10 years old who had a stem cell transplant for acute lymphoblastic leukemia, so the T cells may come from the graft donor.

The CDR3 DNA reads TGCAGTGCGAGCAGGACCAGATACAATGAGCAGTTCTTC. It codes for CSASRTRYNEQFF. This chain links TRBV20-1 with TRBJ2-1; D call uncertain. Germline CDR1 is DFQATT and CDR2 is SNEGSKA (reference sequence). V lost 6 bases and J lost 4, with 13 bases in between. This CDR3 is built from 13 residues.

The sample holds a few counts of this clonotype. The chain recombines TRBV5-5 with TRBJ2-5; D is ambiguous. CDR1 is SGHKS, CDR2 YYEKEE, per germline (reference sequence). Trimming removed 4 bases at V and 7 bases at J, with 11 bases between. This CDR3 comprises 12 residues. The CDR3 DNA sequence: TGTGCCAGCAGCCCCGAGACGGGGACCCAGTACTTC. Translating gives CASSPETGTQYF.

This sequence joins TRBV27 and TRBJ2-1; 8 nucleotides align to TRBD2. Trimming at V came to 8 bases and at J to 6 bases, leaving 6 bases not matched to a gene. Germline CDR1 and CDR2: MNHEY and SMNVEV (reference sequence). This CDR3 is 13 amino acids long. CDR3 sequence (DNA): TGTGCCAGCCGGAGCGGGAGTAGCAATGAGCAGTTCTTC. Its protein is CASRSGSSNEQFF.

This rearrangement joins TRBV30 to TRBJ1-2; D is perhaps TRBD1 (5 bases). The CDR3 is 15 residues long. Germline CDR1 reads GTSNPN; CDR2 reads SVGIG (reference sequence). V lost 2 bases, J lost 7 bases, and 20 bases lay in between. CDR3 sequence (DNA): TGTGCCTGGAGTCGTCGCAGACAGCCTATCAGTGGCTACACCTTC. As protein: CAWSRRRQPISGYTF.

This clonotype was observed many times. J is TRBJ2-3 and V is TRBV12-3 or TRBV12-4; 16 nucleotides line up with TRBD2. V lost 5 bases and J lost 4; bases outside the gene matches: 3. The CDR3 consists of 16 residues. This CDR3 reads CASSKGLAGGPDTQYF. CDR3 sequence (DNA): TGTGCCAGCAGTAAGGGACTAGCGGGAGGGCCAGATACGCAGTATTTT.

The V and J genes are TRBV6-6 and TRBJ2-5; D uncertain. Trimming stripped 2 bases from V and 7 bases from J, with 8 bases between. The CDR3 is made up of 12 amino acids. CDR1 is MNHNY, CDR2 SVGAGI, per germline (reference sequence). CDR3 protein: CASSYPVATQYF. The CDR3, as DNA: TGTGCCAGCAGTTACCCGGTAGCGACCCAGTACTTC.

The V gene is TRBV5-6, the J gene TRBJ2-5; D remains unclear. The CDR3 consists of 12 residues. Germline-derived CDR1 and CDR2 are SGHDT and YYEEEE. V was cut by 2 bases and J by 8 bases, with 10 bases left in between. CDR3 amino acids: CASSFEAYTQYF. The CDR3 nucleotides are TGTGCCAGCAGCTTCGAAGCCTATACCCAGTACTTC.

This clonotype was seen a handful of times. The rearrangement uses TRBV20-1 and TRBJ2-3; a weak D match, TRBD2 (6 bases). The V gene's germline CDR1 is DFQATT and CDR2 SNEGSKA (reference sequence). The CDR3 is 15 amino acids. Trimming removed 3 bases from V and 4 bases from J, with 17 bases in between. Written as DNA, the CDR3 is TGCAGTGCTAGCTTGGGAGCTAGCGCCTCAGATACGCAGTATTTT. Translated, it gives CSASLGASASDTQYF.

This clonotype was found many times. This chain uses TRBV2 with TRBJ2-7, with D perhaps matching TRBD2 (6 bases). Germline loops: CDR1 SNHLY, CDR2 FYNNEI. Trimming took off 4 bases at V and 5 bases at J, with 12 bases between the two ends. The CDR3 covers 13 residues. The CDR3 sequence: CASSGDFYHEQYF. Written as DNA, the CDR3 is TGTGCCAGCAGTGGGGACTTCTATCACGAGCAGTACTTC.

The V and J genes are TRBV5-1 and TRBJ2-2, with D perhaps TRBD1 (6 bases). The CDR3 spans 16 residues. Germline V gene sequence: CDR1 SGHRS, CDR2 YFSETQ. V lost 1 base, J lost 6 bases, and 16 bases lay in between. The CDR3 DNA sequence: TGCGCCAGCAGCTTGCGGTCCCAGGGGTCCGCCGGGGAGCTGTTTTTT. Its translation: CASSLRSQGSAGELFF.

Comments on this clonotype: An end of the junction does not agree with germline; a read error may underlie this. This chain uses TRBV12-3 or TRBV12-4 with TRBJ2-1; TRBD2 matches 7 bases. This CDR3 has 13 residues. CDR3 DNA: TGTGCCAGCAGTCCATTGGGGGGGAATGAGCAGTTGTTC. Protein: CASSPLGGNEQLF.

The chain is built from TRBV4-3 and TRBJ1-3; D not resolved. Trimming pared 0 bases from V and 0 bases from J, leaving 9 bases between. CDR1 is LGHNA, CDR2 YSLEER, per germline. CDR3 length: 16 amino acids. The CDR3 nucleotides are TGCGCCAGCAGCCAAGAAGAAAGCCCCTCTGGAAACACCATATATTTT. Its protein is CASSQEESPSGNTIYF.

This clonotype appeared a few times. The rearrangement joins TRBV9 to TRBJ2-1, with 7 bases lining up with TRBD2. The CDR3 spans 15 residues. Germline loops: CDR1 SGDLS, CDR2 YYNGEE. Trimming took 0 bases from V and 4 from J; bases not matched to a gene: 4. CDR3 protein: CASSVAGLHYNEQFF. The CDR3 bases are TGTGCCAGCAGCGTAGCGGGACTACATTACAATGAGCAGTTCTTC.

This sequence joins TRBV7-8 and TRBJ1-6; TRBD1 might be the D (6 bases). This CDR3 comprises 15 residues. The germline gives CDR1 SGHVS, CDR2 FQNEAQ. Trimming removed 5 bases at V and 6 bases at J, with 14 bases between. The CDR3 spells CASSLRKDSNSPLHF. The CDR3 DNA is TGTGCCAGCAGCCTCCGGAAGGACAGTAATTCACCCCTCCACTTT. The entire variable domain, with the rest obtained from reference TRBV7-8 and TRBJ1-6, is as follows: GAGVSQSPRYKVAKRGQDVALRCDPISGHVSLFWYQQALGQGPEFLTYFQNEAQLDKSGLPSDRFFAERPEGSVSTLKIQRTQQEDSAVYLCASSLRKDSNSPLHFGNGTRLTVT.

This clonotype was detected many times. The chain links TRBV25-1 to TRBJ2-2; D unclear. The germline CDR1 and CDR2 sequences are MGHDK and SYGVNS. The V gene lost 4 bases and the J gene lost 6 bases, with 6 bases spanning the gap. The CDR3 has 12 amino acids. CDR3 in amino acids: CASSVGAGELFF. The CDR3 region has the DNA TGTGCCAGCAGTGTTGGGGCCGGGGAGCTGTTTTTT.

The genes are TRBV20-1 and TRBJ2-5, with 7 bases lining up with TRBD2. Germline V gene lookup returns CDR1 DFQATT and CDR2 SNEGSKA (reference sequence). V lost 5 bases to trimming and J lost 4 bases; unmatched junction nucleotides: 10. The CDR3 loop spans 14 amino acids. The CDR3 DNA follows: TGCAGTGCTCGAAGCGGGATGGGGCGAGAGACCCAGTACTTC. It yields the protein CSARSGMGRETQYF.

V is TRBV4-3 and J is TRBJ1-3; maybe TRBD1 (5 bases). The V end was cut by 0 bases, the J end by 0 bases, with 15 bases between. CDR1 is LGHNA and CDR2 is YSLEER in the germline V gene. CDR3 length: 18 residues. CDR3 amino acids: CASSQDLGRPLSGNTIYF. The CDR3 DNA reads TGCGCCAGCAGCCAAGACCTGGGACGGCCCCTCTCTGGAAACACCATATATTTT.

This chain uses TRBV19 with TRBJ2-4; TRBD2 is a possible D gene (5 bases). Germline V gene lookup returns CDR1 LNHDA and CDR2 SQIVND (reference sequence). The CDR3 runs 12 residues. The V and J ends lost 8 bases and 9 bases respectively, with 14 bases between them. This chain's CDR3 is CASAQPEGIQYF. The CDR3 DNA reads TGTGCCAGTGCGCAGCCCGAGGGCATTCAGTACTTC.

This clonotype has just a few counts. The chain combines TRBV12-3 or TRBV12-4 with TRBJ2-7; D gene ambiguous. The CDR3 consists of 14 residues. The V gene lost 2 bases and the J gene lost 2 bases, with 10 bases spanning the gap. The CDR3 loop is CASSLKGTAYEQYF. The CDR3 DNA reads as TGTGCCAGCAGTTTAAAGGGTACCGCCTACGAGCAGTACTTC.

This chain joins TRBV3-1 and TRBJ2-7; 8 nucleotides line up with TRBD1. Germline CDR1 and CDR2: LGHDT and YNNKEL (reference sequence). J lost 3 bases, V lost 4 bases, and 8 bases had no gene match. The CDR3 extends over 15 amino acids. CDR3 DNA sequence: TGTGCCAGCAGCCGAGGACAGGGAGTAGGCTACGAGCAGTACTTC. Its protein product is CASSRGQGVGYEQYF.

The table lists this clonotype with a few counts. The chain is built from TRBV5-6 and TRBJ2-1; 7 bases agree with TRBD2. The CDR3 is 17 residues long. Germline CDR1 reads SGHDT; CDR2 reads YYEEEE. Trimming cost V 4 bases and J 1 base; bases outside gene matches: 11. The CDR3 nucleotides are TGTGCCAGCAGCCGCTTATCTGGACTAGTTTCCTACAATGAGCAGTTCTTC. Its protein product is CASSRLSGLVSYNEQFF.

This clonotype was counted ten times or more. This chain joins TRBV5-1 and TRBJ2-7; 12 nucleotides match TRBD2. Per the germline V gene, CDR1 is SGHRS and CDR2 is YFSETQ. The CDR3 has 16 amino acids. With V trimmed by 4 bases and J by 2 bases, 7 bases remained unmatched. CDR3: CASSSRRTSGTYEQYF. The DNA for the CDR3 is TGCGCCAGCAGCAGTCGTCGGACTAGCGGGACCTACGAGCAGTACTTC.

The chain links TRBV29-1 to TRBJ2-7; D may be TRBD1 (6 bases). The CDR3 totals 14 residues. V was pared by 6 bases and J by 3 bases, with 18 bases between. The germline CDR1 and CDR2 sequences are SQVTM and ANQGSEA. The CDR3 reads CSVSGTSSHYEQYF. The DNA of the CDR3 is TGCAGCGTCTCCGGGACATCCTCCCACTACGAGCAGTACTTC.

In its sample, this clonotype was seen a few times. This chain uses TRBV5-1 with TRBJ2-3, with 14 bases lining up with TRBD2. The CDR3 sequence is 18 residues long. Losses at the gene ends were 2 bases for V and 2 bases for J; bases not matched to a gene: 7. The germline V gene has CDR1 SGHRS and CDR2 YFSETQ. The CDR3 DNA follows: TGCGCCAGCAGCTTCGGACTAGCGGGAGGAAGCCTCACAGATACGCAGTATTTT. It specifies CASSFGLAGGSLTDTQYF.

This clonotype appeared many times. This chain joins TRBV9 and TRBJ2-3; 11 nucleotides line up with TRBD2. This CDR3 comprises 18 residues. Germline V gives CDR1 SGDLS, CDR2 YYNGEE. V lost 0 bases and J lost 4; bases outside the gene matches: 10. This chain's CDR3 is CASSVGLAGNNFADTQYF. CDR3 sequence (DNA): TGTGCCAGCAGCGTAGGACTAGCGGGAAACAATTTTGCAGATACGCAGTATTTT.

This clonotype was detected ten times or more. The chain employs TRBV5-6 and TRBJ2-1; no definite D call. Trimming took off 0 bases at V and 5 bases at J, with 6 bases between the two ends. The length of the CDR3 is 13 residues. CDR1 is SGHDT and CDR2 is YYEEEE in the germline V gene. The CDR3 reads CASSLVRNNEQFF. As DNA, the CDR3 is TGTGCCAGCAGCTTGGTCAGAAACAATGAGCAGTTCTTC.

This clonotype has only a few counts. The rearrangement joins TRBV9 to TRBJ1-4; D perhaps matches TRBD1 (5 bases). V lost 0 bases, J lost 8 bases, and 17 bases lay in between. The length of the CDR3 is 16 residues. Germline CDR1 reads SGDLS; CDR2 reads YYNGEE. The CDR3, as DNA: TGTGCCAGCAGCGTAGGTTGGACCTCCGCAGGGGAAAAACTGTTTTTT. As protein: CASSVGWTSAGEKLFF.

This clonotype was recorded a few times. The chain couples TRBV20-1 to TRBJ2-7; a weak D match, TRBD2 (7 bases). CDR1 is DFQATT, CDR2 SNEGSKA, per germline (reference sequence). V was clipped by 0 bases and J by 3 bases, with 12 bases between them. This CDR3 is built from 14 residues. The CDR3: CSARDRGGLYEQYF. CDR3 coding DNA: TGCAGTGCTAGAGATAGGGGGGGCCTCTACGAGCAGTACTTC.

The table lists this clonotype with a few counts. The chain combines TRBV28 with TRBJ2-3; 9 positions match TRBD2. This CDR3 region has 12 residues. The V gene's germline CDR1 is MDHEN and CDR2 SYDVKM. V gave up 3 bases and J gave up 10 bases; unmatched junction bases: 2. This CDR3 is CASSLAGGAQYF. The DNA of the CDR3 is TGTGCCAGCAGTTTGGCGGGAGGGGCGCAGTATTTT.

This clonotype was seen a few times. This chain joins TRBV28 and TRBJ2-7; D is unclear. The germline CDR1 and CDR2 sequences are MDHEN and SYDVKM. The CDR3 runs to 13 residues. V lost 5 bases and J 7 bases, leaving 15 bases between the germline ends. In nucleotides, the CDR3 is TGTGCCAGCAGTCCACCATCCTGGGGAGAGCAGTACTTC. It codes for CASSPPSWGEQYF. The complete variable domain, with remaining parts taken from reference TRBV28 and TRBJ2-7, reads DVKVTQSSRYLVKRTGEKVFLECVQDMDHENMFWYRQDPGLGLRLIYFSYDVKMKEKGDIPEGYSVSREKKERFSLILESASTNQTSMYLCASSPPSWGEQYFGPGTRLTVT.

The rearrangement uses TRBV15 and TRBJ2-3; 14 nucleotides match TRBD2. V lost 3 bases and J lost 6; bases outside the gene matches: 2. Germline CDR1 is LNHNV and CDR2 is YYDKDF (reference sequence). This CDR3 spans 15 amino acids. CDR3 DNA: TGTGCCACCAGCAGGGGACTAGCGGGAGAGGATACGCAGTATTTT. Translation: CATSRGLAGEDTQYF.

This clonotype was recorded a few times. The chain links TRBV4-2 to TRBJ2-2; 8 nucleotides align to TRBD2. CDR3 length: 15 amino acids. The V gene end was trimmed by 5 bases and the J gene end by 4 bases; junction bases not matched to a gene: 6. In germline, CDR1 is LGHNA, CDR2 YNFKEQ. As DNA, the CDR3 is TGTGCCAGCAGCGAAACGGGAGGGCCCACCGGGGAGCTGTTTTTT. Translation gives CASSETGGPTGELFF.